The 17 T cell receptor beta chains given below trace back to one sample, sequenced in a study of T cell clones after liver transplantation (dated by TCRdb to the late 2010s). Libraries were made using the immunoSEQ multiplex PCR assay. The table was pulled from immuneACCESS by TCRdb, which kept in-frame rearrangements only. Such tables lose some clones; where checked, under half of the loss comes from unresolved V genes, and the rest has no known cause. The sample data list about 80,000 clones, and roughly 80% of these were observed just once. The top ten clones comprise approximately 0.47% of the sample. The specimen comprised CD4+ T cells from blood, sampled almost 47 months after liver transplant. Receptor source: a human patient who received a liver transplant. After a transplant, some T cells may be the graft donor's own cells.

This clone was observed a single time. The V gene is TRBV29-1, the J gene TRBJ2-4, with TRBD2 matching over 10 bases. V shed 4 bases, J shed 8 bases, and the junction held 2 bases outside the gene matches. CDR3 length: 12 amino acids. Germline lookup yields CDR1 SQVTM and CDR2 ANQGSEA. This CDR3 reads CSVASGSDIQYF. In nucleotides, the CDR3 is TGCAGCGTTGCTAGCGGGAGTGACATTCAGTACTTC.

The chain uses TRBV5-1 and TRBJ2-3, with TRBD2 matching 12 bases. Germline trimming cut 3 bases from V and 0 bases from J; bases unmatched to any gene: 2. CDR3 length: 16 residues. Germline values: CDR1 SGHRS, CDR2 YFSETQ. This chain's CDR3 is CASSSGLAGSTDTQYF. Written as DNA, the CDR3 is TGCGCCAGCAGCTCCGGACTAGCGGGAAGCACAGATACGCAGTATTTT.

The chain couples TRBV5-4 to TRBJ1-3, with D possibly TRBD1 on 5 matching bases. The CDR3 has 14 amino acids. Deletions cut 5 bases from V and 0 bases from J, with 9 bases between. CDR1 SGHNT and CDR2 YYREEE come from the germline V gene (reference sequence). CDR3 sequence: CASSRDPSGNTIYF. CDR3 nucleotides: TGTGCCAGCAGTCGGGACCCCTCTGGAAACACCATATATTTT.

The V gene is TRBV30, the J gene TRBJ2-3; TRBD2 aligns across 9 bases. Unmatched junction bases numbered 2, after V lost 4 bases and J lost 3 bases. Germline V gene data show CDR1 as GTSNPN and CDR2 as SVGIG (reference sequence). This CDR3 has 13 amino acids. CDR3 nucleotides: TGTGCCTGGACTAGCGGGACAACAGATACGCAGTATTTT. It encodes CAWTSGTTDTQYF.

This chain connects TRBV27 to TRBJ2-2; possibly TRBD2 for D (5 bases). The CDR3 consists of 14 residues. V was clipped by 6 bases and J by 0 bases, with 8 bases between them. Germline V gives CDR1 MNHEY, CDR2 SMNVEV (reference sequence). This chain's CDR3 is CASSEGPNTGELFF. The CDR3 DNA follows: TGTGCCAGCAGCGAGGGTCCGAACACCGGGGAGCTGTTTTTT.

The chain recombines TRBV28 with TRBJ2-7, with 8 bases fitting TRBD1. V shed 7 bases and J 2 bases; nucleotides not matched to a gene: 7. This CDR3 region has 14 residues. CDR1 is MDHEN, CDR2 SYDVKM, per germline. The CDR3 loop reads CASIRGTGPYEQYF. The CDR3 nucleotides read TGTGCCAGCATTAGAGGGACAGGACCCTACGAGCAGTACTTC.

The chain employs TRBV6-1 and TRBJ1-1; D is perhaps TRBD1 (6 bases). Trimming removed 4 bases at V and 2 bases at J, with 14 bases between. The CDR3 contains 15 residues. Germline V gives CDR1 MNHNS, CDR2 SASEGT. The CDR3 DNA sequence: TGTGCCAGCAGTGGTAGCACAGGGCCCAACACTGAAGCTTTCTTT. Its protein product is CASSGSTGPNTEAFF.

The CDR3 region is CASSLEGPGFGTQYF. The DNA of the CDR3 is TGTGCCAGCAGCTTAGAGGGTCCAGGCTTCGGGACCCAGTACTTC. This chain links TRBV7-2 with TRBJ2-5; D ambiguous. The V gene lost 1 base and the J gene lost 7 bases, with 16 bases spanning the gap. CDR1 SGHTA and CDR2 FQGNSA come from the germline V gene. This CDR3 region has 15 residues.

The chain uses TRBV4-1 and TRBJ2-1; 9 nucleotides match TRBD2. CDR3 length: 18 amino acids. Germline V gives CDR1 MGHRA, CDR2 YSYEKL. J was trimmed by 0 bases and V by 4 bases; bases with no gene match: 10. CDR3 protein: CASSPGTSLRSSYNEQFF. The CDR3 DNA follows: TGCGCCAGCAGCCCCGGGACTAGCTTACGGAGCTCCTACAATGAGCAGTTCTTC.

V is TRBV11-2 and J is TRBJ1-4; D unclear. The CDR3 runs 14 residues. Trimming removed 0 bases from V and 8 bases from J, with 10 bases in between. Germline assignment: CDR1 SGHAT and CDR2 FQNNGV. This chain's CDR3 is CASSLDRNREKLFF. DNA of the CDR3: TGTGCCAGCAGCTTAGATCGTAACCGGGAAAAACTGTTTTTT. Filled out from reference TRBV11-2 and TRBJ1-4, the complete variable domain reads EAGVAQSPRYKIIEKRQSVAFWCNPISGHATLYWYQQILGQGPKLLIQFQNNGVVDDSQLPKDRFSAERLKGVDSTLKIQPAKLEDSAVYLCASSLDRNREKLFFGSGTQLSVL.

This clone was seen more than once but under ten times. The V and J genes are TRBV5-1 and TRBJ2-3; 8 nucleotides line up with TRBD1. Germline V gives CDR1 SGHRS, CDR2 YFSETQ. CDR3 length equals 13 residues. Germline trimming cut 4 bases from V and 5 bases from J; bases unmatched to any gene: 3. CDR3 sequence reads: CASSRTGQDTQYF. CDR3 nucleotide sequence: TGCGCCAGCAGCCGGACAGGGCAAGATACGCAGTATTTT.

This clone came up a few times. The J gene is TRBJ2-3, the V gene TRBV28, with 7 nucleotides matching TRBD2. V lost 8 bases to trimming and J lost 2 bases; unmatched junction nucleotides: 13. The germline CDR1 and CDR2 sequences are MDHEN and SYDVKM. The CDR3 sequence is 16 residues long. CDR3 DNA sequence: TGTGCCAGCCCCCCCTTAGGTAGCGGGTACACAGATACGCAGTATTTT. Translation gives CASPPLGSGYTDTQYF.

V and J are TRBV5-6 and TRBJ2-7; the D gene is possibly TRBD2 (5 bases). V was cut by 6 bases and J by 2 bases, with 18 bases left in between. Per the germline V gene, CDR1 is SGHDT and CDR2 is YYEEEE. This CDR3 contains 15 residues. The DNA of the CDR3 is TGTGCCAGCACCCTTAAAGGGAGAGGGCCCTACGAGCAGTACTTC. Encoded protein: CASTLKGRGPYEQYF.

This clone was seen only once. This chain connects TRBV10-2 to TRBJ2-5; D is ambiguous. The CDR3 has 11 residues. Germline-derived CDR1 and CDR2 are WSHSY and SAAADI. V lost 8 bases and J 8 bases, leaving 12 bases between the germline ends. The CDR3 region has the DNA TGCGCCAGCGGGGTTGGGGAAACCCAGTACTTC. Amino acids: CASGVGETQYF.

In DNA form, the CDR3 reads TGTGCCAGCAGCCCGCAGGGGACCGCAGATACGCAGTATTTT. As protein: CASSPQGTADTQYF. The chain combines TRBV7-2 with TRBJ2-3; D is perhaps TRBD1 (6 bases). The CDR3 is made up of 14 amino acids. The V gene lost 5 bases and the J gene lost 4 bases, with 13 bases spanning the gap. Germline lookup yields CDR1 SGHTA and CDR2 FQGNSA.

This clone was counted only a few times. V is TRBV4-3 and J is TRBJ2-5; the match to TRBD2 covers 16 bases. Per the germline V gene, CDR1 is LGHNA and CDR2 is YSLEER. The CDR3 covers 17 residues. The V and J ends lost 2 bases and 3 bases, in that order; junction bases with no gene match: 3. The CDR3 nucleotides are TGCGCCAGCAGCCAACTTGGGACTAGCGGGAGGGAAGAGACCCAGTACTTC. It specifies CASSQLGTSGREETQYF.

The rearrangement links TRBV29-1 to TRBJ1-1, with a weak D call TRBD1 (6 bases). There are 13 residues in the CDR3. The V gene's germline CDR1 is SQVTM and CDR2 ANQGSEA. Trimming took 6 bases from V and 5 from J, leaving 16 bases between them. CDR3 coding DNA: TGCAGCGTGTCTCTGGGGCAGGGGACTGAAGCTTTCTTT. This sequence encodes CSVSLGQGTEAFF.